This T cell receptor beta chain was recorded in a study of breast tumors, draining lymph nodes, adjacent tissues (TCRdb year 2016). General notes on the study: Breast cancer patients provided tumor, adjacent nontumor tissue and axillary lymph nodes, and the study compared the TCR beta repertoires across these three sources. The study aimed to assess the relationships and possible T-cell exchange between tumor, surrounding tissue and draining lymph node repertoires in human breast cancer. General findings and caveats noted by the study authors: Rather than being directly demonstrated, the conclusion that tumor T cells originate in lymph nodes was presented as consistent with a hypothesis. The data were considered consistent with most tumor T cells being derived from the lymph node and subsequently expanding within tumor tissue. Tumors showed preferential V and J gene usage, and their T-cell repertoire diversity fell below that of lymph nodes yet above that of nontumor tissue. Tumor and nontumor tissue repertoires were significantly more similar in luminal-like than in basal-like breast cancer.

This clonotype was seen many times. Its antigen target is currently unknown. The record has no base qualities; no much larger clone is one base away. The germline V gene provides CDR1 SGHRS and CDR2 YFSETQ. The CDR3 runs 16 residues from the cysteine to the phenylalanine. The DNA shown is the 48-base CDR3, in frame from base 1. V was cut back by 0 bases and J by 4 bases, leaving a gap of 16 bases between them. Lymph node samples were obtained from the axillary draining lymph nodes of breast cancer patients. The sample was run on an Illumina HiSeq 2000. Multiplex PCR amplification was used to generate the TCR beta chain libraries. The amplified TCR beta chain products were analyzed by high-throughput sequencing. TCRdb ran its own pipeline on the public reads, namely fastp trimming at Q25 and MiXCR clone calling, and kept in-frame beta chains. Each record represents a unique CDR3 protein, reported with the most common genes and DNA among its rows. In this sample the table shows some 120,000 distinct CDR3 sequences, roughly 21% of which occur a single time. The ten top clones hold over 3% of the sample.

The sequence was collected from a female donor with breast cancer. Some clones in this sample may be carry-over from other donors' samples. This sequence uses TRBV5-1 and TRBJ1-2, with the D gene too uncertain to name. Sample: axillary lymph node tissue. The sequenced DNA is TGCGCCAGCAGCTTGGAAGCGACGCTCGGGATCTATGGCTACACCTTC. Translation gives CASSLEATLGIYGYTF.